This TCR beta chain was retrieved from a study of PD-1 blockade in classical Hodgkin lymphoma (dated by TCRdb to 2018 to 2021). Background for the entire study: Nivolumab dosing was 3 mg/kg intravenously every 2 weeks, continuing until either disease progression or unacceptable toxicity. The study used CyTOF and TCR beta sequencing to define a peripheral blood immune signature of response to PD-1 blockade in classical Hodgkin lymphoma. Beyond this particular receptor, the publication reports: By C4D1, a significant rise was seen in CD4+ TCR diversity but not in CD8+ TCR diversity (p=0.0027 vs p=0.16), and the rise was most apparent among complete responders (p=0.02). The study covered only a single clinical trial cohort, and the causes of the repertoire differences, possibly disease activity or prior therapy, were still not defined. Baseline diversity similar to that of newly diagnosed patients was observed in trial patients achieving complete response, whereas significantly lower diversity was observed in partial responders and progressors. Lower diversity was observed in patients in whom nivolumab was started less than 1 year after ASCT, and these patients were excluded from later analyses so that confounding by immune reconstitution would be avoided. Baseline TCR diversity was reported to be lower in newly diagnosed patients than in healthy donors, and even lower in relapsed/refractory patients.

According to the study, the label for this sample's time point signals: cycle 4 day 1 (C4D1), after five to seven weeks of nivolumab. Every trial patient had relapsed following autologous stem cell transplantation, and prior brentuximab vedotin exposure was what differed among cohorts A, B and C. The trial cohort comprised more than 55 patients with relapsed/refractory classical Hodgkin lymphoma whose best overall responses were complete response, partial response or progressive disease. Trial patients were treated with single-agent nivolumab in the multi-cohort phase II CheckMate 205 trial. An independent review committee assessed best overall response by applying the 2007 International Working Group response criteria. Trial PBMCs were collected just before the start of nivolumab (C1D1) and during therapy at cycle 2 day 1 and cycle 4 day 1. Peripheral blood was collected in 8 mL Vacutainer Cell Preparation Tubes, from which PBMCs were isolated by centrifugation and then cryopreserved.

For this clone: Its specific antigen is unknown. Per-nucleotide qualities are absent, and no much larger clonotype sits a single base away.

Including cysteine and phenylalanine, the CDR3 has 13 amino acids. Of the read, only the CDR3 DNA is kept; its 39 bases are in frame from base 1. V was cut back by 1 base and J by 3 bases, leaving a gap of 7 bases between them. Via the germline V gene, CDR1 is SNHLY and CDR2 FYNNEI. The Qiagen DNeasy kit was used to extract genomic DNA both from unsorted PBMCs and from the negatively selected CD4+ and CD8+ fractions. Using primers that anneal to V and J segments, immunoSEQ multiplex PCR amplified the TCR beta CDR3 regions. Amplification bias was minimized using a synthetic immune receptor repertoire, and residual bias was removed computationally after sequencing. Processing in the source paper ran as follows. Custom Python scripts were used to quantify repertoire diversity as the Shannon entropy index. Unsorted, CD4+ and CD8+ repertoires were analyzed separately, except for combined analyses in which CD4+ and CD8+ sequences were merged in silico. A clone was considered expanded if an increase in frequency of at least 2-fold after treatment relative to C1D1 was found, and a pseudocount of 0.5 was applied to clones undetected at baseline. Clones with 0 or 1 copy at C1D1 were defined as singleton clones, while clones with 2 or more copies were defined as non-singleton clones. Clones expanded in unsorted samples were annotated as CD4+, CD8+ or unknown by matching protein sequences in sorted samples from the same patient. Wilcoxon tests were applied to paired samples to test diversity changes from C1D1 to C4D1. TCRdb mirrors the immuneACCESS table, restricted to in-frame sequences. Some clones are absent from its copies; in checked studies, under half trace to an unresolved V gene, and the reason for the others is unknown. V, J and clone size derive from that table, while D and trimming were established from the DNA sequence. In all, the sample holds about 24,000 clones, and around 84% of those were seen once. Around 6.2% of the sample is taken by the ten largest.

This clonotype originated in a human donor with classical Hodgkin lymphoma. This specimen was peripheral blood mononuclear cells (PBMCs), taken before the fourth cycle of nivolumab. The receptor chain draws on TRBV2 and TRBJ2-7, with the identity of the D gene unclear. The CDR3 region: CASSEEWVYEQYF. In nucleotide form, the sequence is TGTGCCAGCAGTGAAGAATGGGTCTACGAGCAGTACTTC.